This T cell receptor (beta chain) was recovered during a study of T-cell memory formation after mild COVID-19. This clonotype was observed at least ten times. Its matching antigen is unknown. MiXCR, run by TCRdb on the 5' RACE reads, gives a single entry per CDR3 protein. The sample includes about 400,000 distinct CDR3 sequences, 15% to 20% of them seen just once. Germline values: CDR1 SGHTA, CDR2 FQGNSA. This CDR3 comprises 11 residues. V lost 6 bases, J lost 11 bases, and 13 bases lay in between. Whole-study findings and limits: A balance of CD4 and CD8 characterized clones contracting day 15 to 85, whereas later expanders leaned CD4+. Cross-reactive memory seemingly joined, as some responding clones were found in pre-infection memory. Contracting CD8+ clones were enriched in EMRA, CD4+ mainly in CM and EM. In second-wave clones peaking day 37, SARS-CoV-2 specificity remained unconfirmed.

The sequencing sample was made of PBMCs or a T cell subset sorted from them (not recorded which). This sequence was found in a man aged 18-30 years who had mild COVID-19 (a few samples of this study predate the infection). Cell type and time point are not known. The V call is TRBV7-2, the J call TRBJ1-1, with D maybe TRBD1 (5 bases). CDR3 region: CASRLEEGAFF. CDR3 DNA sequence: TGTGCCAGCAGGCTCGAAGAGGGGGCTTTCTTT.